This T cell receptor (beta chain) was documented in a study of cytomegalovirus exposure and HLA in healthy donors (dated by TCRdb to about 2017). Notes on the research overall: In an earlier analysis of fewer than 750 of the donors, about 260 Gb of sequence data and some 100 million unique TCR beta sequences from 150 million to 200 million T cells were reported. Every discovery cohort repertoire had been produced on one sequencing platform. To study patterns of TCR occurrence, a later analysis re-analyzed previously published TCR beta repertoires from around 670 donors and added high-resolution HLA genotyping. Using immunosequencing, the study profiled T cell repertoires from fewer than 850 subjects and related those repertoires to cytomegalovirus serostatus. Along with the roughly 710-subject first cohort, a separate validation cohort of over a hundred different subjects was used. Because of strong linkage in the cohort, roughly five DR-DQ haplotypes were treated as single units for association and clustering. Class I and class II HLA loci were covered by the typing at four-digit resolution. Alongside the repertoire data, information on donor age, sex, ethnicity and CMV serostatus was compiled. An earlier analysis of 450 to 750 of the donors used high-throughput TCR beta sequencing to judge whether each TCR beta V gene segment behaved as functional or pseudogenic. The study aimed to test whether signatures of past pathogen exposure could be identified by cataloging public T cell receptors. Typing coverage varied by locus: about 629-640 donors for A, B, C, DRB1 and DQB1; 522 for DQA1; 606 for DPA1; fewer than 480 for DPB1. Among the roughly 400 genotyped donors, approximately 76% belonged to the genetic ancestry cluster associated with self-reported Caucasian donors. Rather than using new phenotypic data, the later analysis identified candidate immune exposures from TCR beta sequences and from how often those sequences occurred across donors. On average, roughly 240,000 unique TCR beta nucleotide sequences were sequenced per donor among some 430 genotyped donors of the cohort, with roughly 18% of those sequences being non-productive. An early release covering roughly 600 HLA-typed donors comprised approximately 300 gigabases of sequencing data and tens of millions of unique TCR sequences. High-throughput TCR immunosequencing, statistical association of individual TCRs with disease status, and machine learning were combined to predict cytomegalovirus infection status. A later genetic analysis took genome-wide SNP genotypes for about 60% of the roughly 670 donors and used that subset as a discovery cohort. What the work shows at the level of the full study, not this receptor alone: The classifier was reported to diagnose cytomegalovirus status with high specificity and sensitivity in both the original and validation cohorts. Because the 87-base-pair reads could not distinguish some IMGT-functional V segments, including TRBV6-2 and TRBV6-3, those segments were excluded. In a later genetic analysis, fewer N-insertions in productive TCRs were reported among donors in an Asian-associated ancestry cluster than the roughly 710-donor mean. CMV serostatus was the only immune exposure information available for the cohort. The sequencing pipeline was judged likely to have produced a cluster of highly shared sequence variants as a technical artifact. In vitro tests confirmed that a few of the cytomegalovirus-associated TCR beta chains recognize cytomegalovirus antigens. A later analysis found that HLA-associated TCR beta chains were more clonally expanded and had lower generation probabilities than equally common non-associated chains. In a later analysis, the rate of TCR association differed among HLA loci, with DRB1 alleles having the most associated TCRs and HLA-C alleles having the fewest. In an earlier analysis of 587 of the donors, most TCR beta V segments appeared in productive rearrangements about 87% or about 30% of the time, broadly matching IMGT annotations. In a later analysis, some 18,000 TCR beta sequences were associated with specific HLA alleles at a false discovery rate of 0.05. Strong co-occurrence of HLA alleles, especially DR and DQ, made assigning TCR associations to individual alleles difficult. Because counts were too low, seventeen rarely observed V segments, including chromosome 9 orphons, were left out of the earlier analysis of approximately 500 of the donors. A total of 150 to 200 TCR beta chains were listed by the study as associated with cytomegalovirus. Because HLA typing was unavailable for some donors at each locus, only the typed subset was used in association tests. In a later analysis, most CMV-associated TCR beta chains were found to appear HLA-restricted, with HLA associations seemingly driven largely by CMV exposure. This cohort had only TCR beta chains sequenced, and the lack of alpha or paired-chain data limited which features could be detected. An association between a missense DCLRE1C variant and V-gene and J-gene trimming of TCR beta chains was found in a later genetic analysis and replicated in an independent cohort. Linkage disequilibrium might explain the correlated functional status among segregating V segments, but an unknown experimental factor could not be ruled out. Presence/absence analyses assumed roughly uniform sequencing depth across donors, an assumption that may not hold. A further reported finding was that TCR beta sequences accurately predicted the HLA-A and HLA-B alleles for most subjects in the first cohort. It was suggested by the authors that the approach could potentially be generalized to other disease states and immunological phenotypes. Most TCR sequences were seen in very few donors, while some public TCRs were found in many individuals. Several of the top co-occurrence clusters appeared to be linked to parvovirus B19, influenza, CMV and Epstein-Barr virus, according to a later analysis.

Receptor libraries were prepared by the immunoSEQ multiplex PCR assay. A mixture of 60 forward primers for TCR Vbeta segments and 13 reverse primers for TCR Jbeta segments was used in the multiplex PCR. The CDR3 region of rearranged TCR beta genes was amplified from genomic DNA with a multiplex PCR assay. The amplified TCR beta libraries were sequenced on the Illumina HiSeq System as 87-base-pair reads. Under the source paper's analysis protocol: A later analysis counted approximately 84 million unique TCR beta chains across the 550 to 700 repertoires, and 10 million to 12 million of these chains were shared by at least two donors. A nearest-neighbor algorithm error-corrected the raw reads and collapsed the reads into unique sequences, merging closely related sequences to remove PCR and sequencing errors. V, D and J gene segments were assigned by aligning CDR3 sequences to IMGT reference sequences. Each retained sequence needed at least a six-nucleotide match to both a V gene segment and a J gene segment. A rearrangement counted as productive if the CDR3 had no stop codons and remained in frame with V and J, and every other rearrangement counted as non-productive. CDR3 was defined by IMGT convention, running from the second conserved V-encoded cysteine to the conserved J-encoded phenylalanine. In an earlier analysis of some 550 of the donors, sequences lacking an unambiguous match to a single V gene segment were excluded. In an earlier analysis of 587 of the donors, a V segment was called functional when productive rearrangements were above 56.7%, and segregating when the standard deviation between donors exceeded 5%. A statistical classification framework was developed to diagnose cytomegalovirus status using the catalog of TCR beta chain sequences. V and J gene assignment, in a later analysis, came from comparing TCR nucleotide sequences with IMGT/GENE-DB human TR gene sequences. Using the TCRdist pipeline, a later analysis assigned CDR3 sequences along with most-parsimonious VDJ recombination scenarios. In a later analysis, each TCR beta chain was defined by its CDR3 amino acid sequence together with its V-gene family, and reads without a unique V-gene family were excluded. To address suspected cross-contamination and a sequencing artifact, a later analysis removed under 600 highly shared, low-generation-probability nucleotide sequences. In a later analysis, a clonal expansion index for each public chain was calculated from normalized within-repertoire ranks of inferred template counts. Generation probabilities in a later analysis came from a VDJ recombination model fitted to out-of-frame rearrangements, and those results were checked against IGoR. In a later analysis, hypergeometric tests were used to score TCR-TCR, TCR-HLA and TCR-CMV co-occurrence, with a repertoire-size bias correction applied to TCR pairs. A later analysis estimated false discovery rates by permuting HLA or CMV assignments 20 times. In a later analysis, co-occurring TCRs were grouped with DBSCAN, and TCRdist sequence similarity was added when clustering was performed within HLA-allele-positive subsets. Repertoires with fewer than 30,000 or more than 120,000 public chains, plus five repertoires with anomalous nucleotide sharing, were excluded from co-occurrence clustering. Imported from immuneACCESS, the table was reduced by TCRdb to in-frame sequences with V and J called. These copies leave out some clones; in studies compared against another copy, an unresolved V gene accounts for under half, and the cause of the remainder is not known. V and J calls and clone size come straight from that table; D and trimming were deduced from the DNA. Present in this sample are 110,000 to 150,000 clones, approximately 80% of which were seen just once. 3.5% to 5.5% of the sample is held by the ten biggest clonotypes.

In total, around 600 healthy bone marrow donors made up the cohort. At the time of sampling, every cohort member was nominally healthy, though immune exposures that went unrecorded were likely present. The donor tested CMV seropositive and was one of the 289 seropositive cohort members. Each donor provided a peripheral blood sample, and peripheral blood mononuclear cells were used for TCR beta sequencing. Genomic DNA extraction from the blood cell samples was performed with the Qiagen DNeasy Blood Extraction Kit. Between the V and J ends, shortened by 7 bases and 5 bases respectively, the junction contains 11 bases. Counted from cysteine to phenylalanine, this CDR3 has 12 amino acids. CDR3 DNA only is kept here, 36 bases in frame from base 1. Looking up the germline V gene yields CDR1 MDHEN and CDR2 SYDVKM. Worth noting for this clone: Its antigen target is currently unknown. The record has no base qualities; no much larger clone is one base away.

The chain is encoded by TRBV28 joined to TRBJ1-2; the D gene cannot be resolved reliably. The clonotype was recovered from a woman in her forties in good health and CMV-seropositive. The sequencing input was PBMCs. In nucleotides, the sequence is TGTGCCAGCAATACAGCCGTATATGGCTACACCTTC. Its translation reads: CASNTAVYGYTF.